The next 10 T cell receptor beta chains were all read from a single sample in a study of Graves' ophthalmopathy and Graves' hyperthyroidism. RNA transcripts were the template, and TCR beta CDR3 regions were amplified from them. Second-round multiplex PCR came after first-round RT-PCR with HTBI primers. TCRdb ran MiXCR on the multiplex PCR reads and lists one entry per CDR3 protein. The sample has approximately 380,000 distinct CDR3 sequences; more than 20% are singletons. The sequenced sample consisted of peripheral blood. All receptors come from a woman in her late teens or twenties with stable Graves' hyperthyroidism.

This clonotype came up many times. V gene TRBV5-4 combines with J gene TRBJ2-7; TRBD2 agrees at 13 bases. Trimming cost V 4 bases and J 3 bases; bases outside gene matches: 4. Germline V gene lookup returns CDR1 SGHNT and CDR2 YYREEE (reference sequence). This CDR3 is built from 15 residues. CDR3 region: CASSKGLAGDYEQYF. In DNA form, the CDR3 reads TGTGCCAGCAGCAAAGGACTAGCGGGAGACTACGAGCAGTACTTC.

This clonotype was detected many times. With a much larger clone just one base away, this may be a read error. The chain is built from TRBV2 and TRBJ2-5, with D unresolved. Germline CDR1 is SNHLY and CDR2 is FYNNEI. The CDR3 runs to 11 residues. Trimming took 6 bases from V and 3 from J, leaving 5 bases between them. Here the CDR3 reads CASRQEETQYF. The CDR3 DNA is TGTGCCAGCAGACAAGAAGAGACCCAGTACTTC.

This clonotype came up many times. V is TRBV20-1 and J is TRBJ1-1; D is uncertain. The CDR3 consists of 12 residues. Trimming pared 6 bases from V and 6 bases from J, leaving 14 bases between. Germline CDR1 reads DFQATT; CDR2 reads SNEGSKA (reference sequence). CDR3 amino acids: CSAWADGAEAFF. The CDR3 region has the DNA TGCAGTGCATGGGCCGATGGGGCTGAAGCTTTCTTT.

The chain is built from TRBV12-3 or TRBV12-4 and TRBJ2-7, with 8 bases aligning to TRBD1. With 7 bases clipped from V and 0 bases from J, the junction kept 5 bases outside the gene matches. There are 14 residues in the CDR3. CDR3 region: CASTRGTGSYEQYF. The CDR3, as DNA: TGTGCCAGCACCCGGGGGACAGGCTCCTACGAGCAGTACTTC.

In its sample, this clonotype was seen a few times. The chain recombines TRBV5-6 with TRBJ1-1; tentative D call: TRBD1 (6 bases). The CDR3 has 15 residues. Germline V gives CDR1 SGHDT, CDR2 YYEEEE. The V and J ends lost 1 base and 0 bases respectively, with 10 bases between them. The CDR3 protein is CASSLPGHLNTEAFF. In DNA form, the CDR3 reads TGTGCCAGCAGCTTGCCGGGACATTTGAACACTGAAGCTTTCTTT.

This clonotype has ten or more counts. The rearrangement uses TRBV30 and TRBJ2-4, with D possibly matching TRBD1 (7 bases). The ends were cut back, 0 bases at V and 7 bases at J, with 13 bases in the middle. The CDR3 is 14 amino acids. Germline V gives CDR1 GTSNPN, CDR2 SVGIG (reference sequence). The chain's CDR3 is CAWSVGPGGNIQYF. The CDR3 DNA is TGTGCCTGGAGTGTAGGTCCAGGGGGGAACATTCAGTACTTC.

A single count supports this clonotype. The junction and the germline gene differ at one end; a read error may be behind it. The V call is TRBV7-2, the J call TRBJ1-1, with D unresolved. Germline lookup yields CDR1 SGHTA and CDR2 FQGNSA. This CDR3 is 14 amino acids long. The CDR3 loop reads CASSPQVASTEACF. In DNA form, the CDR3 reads TGTGCCAGCAGCCCTCAGGTTGCGAGCACTGAAGCTTGCTTT.

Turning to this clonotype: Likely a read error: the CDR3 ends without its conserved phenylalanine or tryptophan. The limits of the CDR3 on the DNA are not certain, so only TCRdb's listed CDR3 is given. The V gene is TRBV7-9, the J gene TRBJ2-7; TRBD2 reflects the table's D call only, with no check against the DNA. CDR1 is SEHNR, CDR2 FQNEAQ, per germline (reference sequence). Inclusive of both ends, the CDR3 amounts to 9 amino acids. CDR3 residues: CASSLGLAG.

The chain's CDR3 is CSASSGRDPTGELFF. As DNA, the CDR3 is TGCAGTGCCTCTAGCGGGAGGGATCCCACCGGGGAGCTGTTTTTT. The rearrangement joins TRBV20-1 to TRBJ2-2; the match to TRBD2 covers 12 bases. Germline V CDR1 and CDR2: DFQATT, SNEGSKA (reference sequence). V gave up 6 bases and J gave up 4 bases; unmatched junction bases: 6. The CDR3 consists of 15 residues.

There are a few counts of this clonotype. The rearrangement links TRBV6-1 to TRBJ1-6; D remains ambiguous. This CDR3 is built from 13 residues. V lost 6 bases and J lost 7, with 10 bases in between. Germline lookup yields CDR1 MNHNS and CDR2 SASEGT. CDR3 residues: CASRAADNSPLHF. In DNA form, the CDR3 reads TGTGCCAGCAGGGCCGCGGACAATTCACCCCTCCACTTT.